Each of the 32 T cell receptor beta chains below was sequenced from the same sample in a study of T cells expressing NK-cell markers. TCRdb re-called the 5' RACE reads; one entry per CDR3 protein, DNA not given. In all, the sample yields a few hundred thousand distinct CDR3 sequences. Sequencing used blood T cells: a sorted CD56 or NKG2C T cell subset, CD4+ or CD8+ T cells, or bulk PBMC T cells (not recorded which). Source of these receptors: a man in his late teens or twenties in good health.

The chain combines TRBV6-5 with TRBJ2-2. Germline CDR1 MNHEY, CDR2 SVGAGI. The CDR3 runs 17 residues. CDR3 amino acids: CASSYSNLWGNTGELFF.

This chain joins TRBV27 and TRBJ2-7; TCRdb indicates TRBD1, and absent DNA this call remains unverified. This CDR3 spans 12 amino acids. Germline V gene lookup returns CDR1 MNHEY and CDR2 SMNVEV (reference sequence). CDR3 residues: CASSGGYYEQYF.

The rearrangement links TRBV9 to TRBJ2-3; the D call of TRBD2 rests on TCRdb alone, since no DNA is present to check it. The CDR3 runs 17 residues. Per the germline V gene, CDR1 is SGDLS and CDR2 is YYNGEE. The CDR3 loop reads CASSVDPSGALTDTQYF.

The chain uses TRBV7-2 and TRBJ2-5; as DNA is missing, the TRBD1 call by TCRdb cannot be tested. CDR3 length: 12 residues. Per germline, CDR1 SGHTA and CDR2 FQGNSA. The CDR3 loop reads CASEGGGKTQYF.

The rearrangement joins TRBV29-1 to TRBJ1-3; the TRBD1 assignment by TCRdb is unverifiable without DNA. This CDR3 comprises 16 residues. Looked up from germline, CDR1 is SQVTM and CDR2 is ANQGSEA. The CDR3 protein is CSVEDLTGATGNTIYF. Combining the CDR3 with reference TRBV29-1 and TRBJ1-3 gives the whole variable domain SAVISQKPSRDICQRGTSLTIQCQVDSQVTMMFWYRQQPGQSLTLIATANQGSEATYESGFVIDKFPISRPNLTFSTLTVSNMSPEDSSIYLCSVEDLTGATGNTIYFGEGSWLTVV.

The chain combines TRBV27 with TRBJ1-3; TCRdb returns TRBD1, unconfirmable since there is no DNA. The CDR3 spans 13 residues. Germline CDR1 reads MNHEY; CDR2 reads SMNVEV (reference sequence). The CDR3 loop is CASSIPGGNTIYF.

This chain links TRBV29-1 with TRBJ1-5; lacking DNA, the TRBD1 call made by TCRdb goes unchecked. CDR3 size: 16 residues. The germline V gene has CDR1 SQVTM and CDR2 ANQGSEA. The CDR3 loop reads CSVVEGAGLFNQPQHF.

The rearrangement uses TRBV10-3 and TRBJ1-1; absent DNA, TCRdb's TRBD1 call cannot be checked. Germline loops: CDR1 ENHRY, CDR2 SYGVKD. The CDR3 extends over 15 amino acids. The CDR3: CAISPLAGSGTEAFF.

V and J are TRBV6-1 and TRBJ2-3; TCRdb's D gene call, TRBD2, goes unchecked for lack of DNA. The CDR3 runs to 14 residues. Germline V gene data show CDR1 as MNHNS and CDR2 as SASEGT. The CDR3 region is CASRSRAGSDTQYF.

The CDR3 region is CASSEVLGSSYNEQFF. The chain couples TRBV19 to TRBJ2-1; the TCRdb call, TRBD2, lacks DNA for checking. Looked up from germline, CDR1 is LNHDA and CDR2 is SQIVND (reference sequence). This CDR3 region has 16 residues.

The V and J genes are TRBV15 and TRBJ2-1; the TRBD2 assignment by TCRdb is unverifiable without DNA. The CDR3 covers 15 residues. The germline CDR1 and CDR2 sequences are LNHNV and YYDKDF (reference sequence). CDR3 amino acids: CATSREPSGHNEQFF.

The V and J genes are TRBV18 and TRBJ2-3; checking the TCRdb D call of TRBD1 is not possible without DNA. CDR3 size: 15 residues. From germline, CDR1 is KGHSH and CDR2 LQKENI. CDR3 loop: CASSPRQGSADTQYF.

The chain combines TRBV2 with TRBJ2-1; TCRdb designates TRBD2, a call that cannot be tested without DNA. CDR3 length: 19 residues. In germline, CDR1 is SNHLY, CDR2 FYNNEI. The CDR3 sequence is CASREELAGGPASYNEQFF.

The V call is TRBV7-2, the J call TRBJ2-3; TCRdb outputs TRBD2, but without DNA this stays unchecked. CDR1 and CDR2 from the germline V gene are SGHTA and FQGNSA. CDR3 length: 15 residues. The CDR3 sequence: CASSLRALGADTQYF.

The chain joins TRBV12-3 or TRBV12-4 to TRBJ2-1. This CDR3 is 14 amino acids long. CDR3 protein: CASSLRTVNNEQFF.

The chain combines TRBV6-5 with TRBJ2-1; the TRBD2 assignment by TCRdb is unverifiable without DNA. From germline, CDR1 is MNHEY and CDR2 SVGAGI. The CDR3 runs to 16 residues. CDR3 region: CASRSTSGSSYNEQFF.

CDR3 sequence: CASSQTQAANYGYTF. The V gene is TRBV4-1, the J gene TRBJ1-2. There are 15 residues in the CDR3. Germline V gives CDR1 MGHRA, CDR2 YSYEKL.

The rearrangement uses TRBV7-2 and TRBJ2-1; TCRdb names TRBD1, which stays unverified in the absence of DNA. The germline V gene has CDR1 SGHTA and CDR2 FQGNSA. The CDR3 spans 14 residues. The CDR3 sequence is CASSLGPRGRGQFF.

The chain is built from TRBV25-1 and TRBJ2-6. CDR1 is MGHDK and CDR2 is SYGVNS in the germline V gene. The CDR3 totals 16 residues. CDR3 residues: CASSDPTLSGANVLTF.

The J gene is TRBJ1-2, the V gene TRBV20-1; TCRdb reports TRBD1, a call that lacks DNA to check it against. The CDR3 runs 15 residues. Per the germline V gene, CDR1 is DFQATT and CDR2 is SNEGSKA (reference sequence). The CDR3 is CSARDSGTGSYGYTF.

The chain uses TRBV12-3 or TRBV12-4 and TRBJ2-2; as DNA is missing, the TRBD1 call by TCRdb cannot be tested. This CDR3 has 16 residues. This chain's CDR3 is CASSLASGGATGELFF.

This rearrangement joins TRBV7-9 to TRBJ1-1; TCRdb reports TRBD1, a call that lacks DNA to check it against. The germline gives CDR1 SEHNR, CDR2 FQNEAQ (reference sequence). There are 18 residues in the CDR3. The CDR3 loop reads CASSSPRGGARGGTEAFF.

The J gene is TRBJ2-1, the V gene TRBV4-3. Germline CDR1 is LGHNA and CDR2 is YSLEER. The CDR3 consists of 13 residues. The CDR3 reads CASSSKIYNEQFF.

This chain joins TRBV4-1 and TRBJ1-3; there is no DNA to check the TCRdb D call of TRBD1. Germline V gene lookup returns CDR1 MGHRA and CDR2 YSYEKL. CDR3 length: 16 residues. The CDR3 region is CASSQGRQGNGNTIYF.

The rearrangement links TRBV12-3 or TRBV12-4 to TRBJ1-2. CDR3 size: 16 residues. The CDR3 protein is CASTPRRRRGMVGYTF.

This chain connects TRBV25-1 to TRBJ1-4; TCRdb returns TRBD1, unconfirmable since there is no DNA. This CDR3 contains 14 residues. Germline V gene sequence: CDR1 MGHDK, CDR2 SYGVNS. The CDR3 is CASSDKTGVEKLFF. Based on the CDR3 plus reference TRBV25-1 and TRBJ1-4, the full variable domain is EADIYQTPRYLVIGTGKKITLECSQTMGHDKMYWYQQDPGMELHLIHYSYGVNSTEKGDLSSESTVSRIRTEHFPLTLESARPSHTSQYLCASSDKTGVEKLFFGSGTQLSVL.

This rearrangement joins TRBV20-1 to TRBJ2-2; no DNA is available, so the TRBD2 call from TCRdb remains unchecked. From germline, CDR1 is DFQATT and CDR2 SNEGSKA (reference sequence). The CDR3 runs to 19 residues. The CDR3: CSATPLGTSGRFSVGELFF.

The chain carries TRBV18 and TRBJ2-5; TCRdb reports TRBD1, a call that lacks DNA to check it against. Germline values: CDR1 KGHSH, CDR2 LQKENI. CDR3 length: 14 residues. The CDR3 sequence is CASSRDIGLETQYF.

This chain connects TRBV12-3 or TRBV12-4 to TRBJ1-1; TCRdb lists TRBD1, though no DNA is available to test this call. The CDR3 sequence is 16 residues long. The CDR3 spells CASSLGQWGAGTEAFF.

The V call is TRBV6-1, the J call TRBJ1-4. Per the germline V gene, CDR1 is MNHNS and CDR2 is SASEGT. The CDR3 runs to 14 residues. The chain's CDR3 is CASSGIGGGEKLFF.

The gene calls are TRBV20-1 and TRBJ2-3; the TRBD2 assignment by TCRdb is unverifiable without DNA. CDR3 size: 17 residues. Germline CDR1 and CDR2: DFQATT and SNEGSKA (reference sequence). CDR3 in amino acids: CSARIGAGGLGTDTQYF.

The chain is built from TRBV10-3 and TRBJ1-1; TCRdb's D call, TRBD1, is unchecked because there is no DNA. Germline V CDR1 and CDR2: ENHRY, SYGVKD. CDR3 length equals 11 residues. This chain's CDR3 is CAISAGGEAFF.